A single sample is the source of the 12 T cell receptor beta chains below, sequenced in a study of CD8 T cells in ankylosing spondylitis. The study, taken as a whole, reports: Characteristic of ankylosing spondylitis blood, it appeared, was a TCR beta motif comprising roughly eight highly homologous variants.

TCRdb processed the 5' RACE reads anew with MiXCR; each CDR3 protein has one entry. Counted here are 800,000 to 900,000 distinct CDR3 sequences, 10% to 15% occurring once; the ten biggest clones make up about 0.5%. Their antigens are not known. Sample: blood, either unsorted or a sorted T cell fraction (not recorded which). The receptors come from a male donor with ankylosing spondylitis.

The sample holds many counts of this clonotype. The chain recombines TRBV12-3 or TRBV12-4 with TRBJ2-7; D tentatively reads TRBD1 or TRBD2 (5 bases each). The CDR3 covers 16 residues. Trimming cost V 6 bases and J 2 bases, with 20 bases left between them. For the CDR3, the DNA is TGTGCCAGCAGCTTATCCCACGGGACCCTGACCTACGAGCAGTACTTC. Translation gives CASSLSHGTLTYEQYF.

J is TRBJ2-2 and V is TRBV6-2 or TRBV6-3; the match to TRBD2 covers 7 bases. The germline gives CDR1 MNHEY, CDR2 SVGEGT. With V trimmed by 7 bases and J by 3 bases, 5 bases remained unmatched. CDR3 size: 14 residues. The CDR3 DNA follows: TGTGCCAGCACCCTACGGGGGGACACCGGGGAGCTGTTTTTT. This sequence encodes CASTLRGDTGELFF.

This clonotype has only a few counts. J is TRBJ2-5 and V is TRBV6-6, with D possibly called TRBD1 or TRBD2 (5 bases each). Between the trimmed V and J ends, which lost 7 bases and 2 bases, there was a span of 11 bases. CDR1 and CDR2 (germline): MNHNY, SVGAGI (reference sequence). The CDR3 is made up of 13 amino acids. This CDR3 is CASNRDGQETQYF. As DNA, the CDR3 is TGTGCCAGCAATCGGGACGGACAAGAGACCCAGTACTTC.

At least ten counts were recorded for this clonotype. The CDR3 here is CASSRTVIGSPLHF. The DNA of the CDR3 is TGTGCCAGCAGCAGGACAGTAATTGGTTCACCCCTCCACTTT. This chain links TRBV7-8 with TRBJ1-6; TRBD1 might be the D (6 bases). In germline, CDR1 is SGHVS, CDR2 FQNEAQ. Trimming took off 5 bases at V and 9 bases at J, with 14 bases between the two ends. CDR3 size: 14 residues.

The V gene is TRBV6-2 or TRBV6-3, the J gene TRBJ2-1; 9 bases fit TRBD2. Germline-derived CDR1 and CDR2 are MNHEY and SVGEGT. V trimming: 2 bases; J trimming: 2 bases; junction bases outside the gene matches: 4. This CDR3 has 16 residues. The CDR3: CASSYRRTSAYNEQFF. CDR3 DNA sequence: TGTGCCAGCAGTTACAGAAGGACTAGCGCCTACAATGAGCAGTTCTTC.

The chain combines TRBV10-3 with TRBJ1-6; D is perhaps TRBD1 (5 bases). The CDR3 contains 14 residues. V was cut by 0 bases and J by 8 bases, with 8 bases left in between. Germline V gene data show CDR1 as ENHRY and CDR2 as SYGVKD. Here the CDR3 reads CAISESTGDSPLHF. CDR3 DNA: TGTGCCATCAGTGAGTCAACAGGTGATTCACCCCTCCACTTT.

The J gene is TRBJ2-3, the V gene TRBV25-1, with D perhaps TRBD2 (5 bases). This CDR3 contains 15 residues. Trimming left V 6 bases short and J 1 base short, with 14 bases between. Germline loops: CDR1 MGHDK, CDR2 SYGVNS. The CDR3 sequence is CASSPGGRGTDTQYF. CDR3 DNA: TGTGCCAGCAGCCCGGGCGGGCGAGGCACAGATACGCAGTATTTT.

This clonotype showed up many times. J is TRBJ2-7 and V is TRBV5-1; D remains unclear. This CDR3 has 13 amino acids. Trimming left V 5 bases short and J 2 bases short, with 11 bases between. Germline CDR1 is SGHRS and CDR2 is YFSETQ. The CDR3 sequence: CASRLTPTYEQYF. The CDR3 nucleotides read TGCGCCAGCAGATTGACACCTACCTACGAGCAGTACTTC.

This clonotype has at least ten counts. DNA for the CDR3: TGTGCCAGCAGCTCCCGAGCTACTGGGGCCAACGTCCTGACTTTC. This gives the protein CASSSRATGANVLTF. This chain links TRBV7-2 with TRBJ2-6; D unresolved. Trimming took 4 bases from V and 2 from J, leaving 9 bases between them. This CDR3 has 15 residues. Germline loops: CDR1 SGHTA, CDR2 FQGNSA.

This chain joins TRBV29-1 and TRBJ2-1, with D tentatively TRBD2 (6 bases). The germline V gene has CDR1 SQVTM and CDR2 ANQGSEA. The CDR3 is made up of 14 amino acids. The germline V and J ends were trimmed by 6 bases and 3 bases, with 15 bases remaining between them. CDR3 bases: TGCAGCGTCCCGGCCGGGACTCTCTACAATGAGCAGTTCTTC. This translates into CSVPAGTLYNEQFF.

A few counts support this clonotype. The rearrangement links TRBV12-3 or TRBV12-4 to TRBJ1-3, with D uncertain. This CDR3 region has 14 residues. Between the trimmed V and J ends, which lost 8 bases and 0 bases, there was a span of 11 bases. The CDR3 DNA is TGTGCCAGCCGCCGAGAGGGCTCTGGAAACACCATATATTTT. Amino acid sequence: CASRREGSGNTIYF.

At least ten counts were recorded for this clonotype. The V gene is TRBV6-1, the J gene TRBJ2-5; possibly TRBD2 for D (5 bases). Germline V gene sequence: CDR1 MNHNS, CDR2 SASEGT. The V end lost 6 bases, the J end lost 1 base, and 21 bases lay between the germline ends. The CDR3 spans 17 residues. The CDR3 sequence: CASSHTPFPAGQETQYF. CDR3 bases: TGTGCCAGCAGCCATACCCCCTTCCCTGCGGGCCAAGAGACCCAGTACTTC.